The 23 T cell receptor beta chains below come from one sample, sequenced in a study of shared clonotypes between healthy human individuals. Here immunoSEQ multiplex PCR was the method, and the copy in TCRdb shows in-frame clones only, minus some. The sample comprises about 480,000 clones, over 60% of which are singletons, and around an eighth rests with the top ten. Sequenced: PBMCs. These receptors all come from a woman in her forties in good health. Some clones in this sample may be carry-over from other donors' samples.

The J gene is TRBJ1-2, the V gene TRBV10-3; D call uncertain. Looked up from germline, CDR1 is ENHRY and CDR2 is SYGVKD. V lost 6 bases and J lost 4, with 12 bases in between. The CDR3 loop spans 13 amino acids. This CDR3 is CAIRRQESYGYTF. CDR3 nucleotide sequence: TGTGCCATCAGGAGACAAGAAAGCTATGGCTACACCTTC.

The rearrangement joins TRBV6-6 to TRBJ2-1; 12 nucleotides agree with TRBD2. This CDR3 has 12 amino acids. Trimming cost V 6 bases and J 15 bases; bases outside gene matches: 6. Germline assignment: CDR1 MNHNY and CDR2 SVGAGI (reference sequence). CDR3 amino acids: CASSQTSGSRFF. The CDR3 nucleotides read TGTGCCAGCAGCCAGACTAGCGGGAGCCGGTTCTTC.

The chain has TRBV11-1 and TRBJ2-2; 11 bases agree with TRBD2. The V segment lost 5 bases and the J segment 6 bases; nucleotides outside the gene matches: 14. Germline V CDR1 and CDR2: SGHAT, FQDESV (reference sequence). The CDR3 consists of 18 residues. The CDR3 region has the DNA TGTGCCAGCAGCCCGCACGGACTAGCGGGCCCAGGGGCCGGGGAGCTGTTTTTT. Encoded protein: CASSPHGLAGPGAGELFF.

The chain has TRBV2 and TRBJ2-7; D is possibly TRBD1 or TRBD2 (6 bases each). Germline CDR1 SNHLY, CDR2 FYNNEI. Trimming cost V 4 bases and J 3 bases, with 16 bases left between them. The CDR3 is made up of 15 amino acids. The DNA for the CDR3 is TGTGCCAGCAGTGCCCGACGGGGGACACTCTACGAGCAGTACTTC. It encodes CASSARRGTLYEQYF.

The chain uses TRBV21-1 and TRBJ2-1; the table's D gene call, TRBD2, was not cross checked with the DNA. TRBV21-1 is an annotated pseudogene. The CDR3 sequence is 15 residues long. The CDR3 bases are TGTGCCAGCAGCCCGCGGGAGCCCAAAAACAATGAGCAGTTCTTC. As protein: CASSPREPKNNEQFF.

This clone was seen just once. The chain has TRBV27 and TRBJ2-7; 11 bases fit TRBD2. CDR1 and CDR2 (germline): MNHEY, SMNVEV (reference sequence). The CDR3 length is 14 residues. The J segment lost 3 bases and the V segment lost 5 bases, leaving 3 bases of the junction unmatched. The CDR3 DNA is TGTGCCAGCAGTGGCGGGACTAGCGGCTACGAGCAGTACTTC. Its protein product is CASSGGTSGYEQYF.

The chain joins TRBV30 to TRBJ2-7; 13 bases are a match to TRBD2. Per the germline V gene, CDR1 is GTSNPN and CDR2 is SVGIG (reference sequence). Trimming cost V 2 bases and J 3 bases; bases outside gene matches: 7. This CDR3 spans 16 amino acids. CDR3: CAWSPRTSGRVYEQYF. CDR3 bases: TGTGCCTGGAGTCCCCGGACTAGCGGGAGAGTCTACGAGCAGTACTTC. The variable domain in full, completed from reference TRBV30 and TRBJ2-7, reads SQTIHQWPATLVQPVGSPLSLECTVEGTSNPNLYWYRQAAGRGLQLLFYSVGIGQISSEVPQNLSASRPQDRQFILSSKKLLLSDSGFYLCAWSPRTSGRVYEQYFGPGTRLTVT.

The V and J genes are TRBV11-3 and TRBJ2-1; D might be TRBD1 (5 bases). The V and J ends lost 5 bases and 10 bases respectively, with 21 bases between them. Germline values: CDR1 SGHNT, CDR2 YENEEA. The CDR3 runs to 15 residues. The CDR3 region is CASSPQGGGAGEQFF. CDR3 nucleotides: TGTGCCAGCAGCCCCCAGGGCGGTGGGGCCGGAGAGCAGTTCTTC.

The rearrangement uses TRBV7-6 and TRBJ2-7; D gene ambiguous. There are 12 residues in the CDR3. V shed 2 bases and J shed 3 bases, with 5 bases lying between them. Germline lookup yields CDR1 SGHVS and CDR2 FNYEAQ. In DNA, the CDR3 is TGTGCCAGCAGCTTAAATGGCTACGAGCAGTACTTC. Protein product: CASSLNGYEQYF.

The chain links TRBV13 to TRBJ1-1; TRBD1 matches 12 bases. CDR3 length: 15 residues. Trimming at V came to 5 bases and at J to 6 bases, leaving 7 bases not matched to a gene. Germline CDR1 PRHDT, CDR2 FYEKMQ (reference sequence). The CDR3 here is CASSKPGQGAPEAFF. CDR3 in DNA: TGTGCCAGCAGCAAACCGGGACAGGGGGCACCTGAAGCTTTCTTT.

V and J are TRBV27 and TRBJ2-1; D is undetermined. Trimming removed 4 bases at V and 1 base at J, with 8 bases between. The CDR3 length is 14 residues. Germline CDR1 is MNHEY and CDR2 is SMNVEV (reference sequence). CDR3 sequence reads: CASSSPNSYNEQFF. CDR3 in DNA: TGTGCCAGCAGTTCCCCTAATTCCTACAATGAGCAGTTCTTC.

The chain is built from TRBV18 and TRBJ2-3, with 9 bases identical to TRBD2. CDR3 size: 15 residues. Germline CDR1 reads KGHSH; CDR2 reads LQKENI. The V segment lost 2 bases and the J segment 4 bases; nucleotides outside the gene matches: 4. CDR3 sequence (DNA): TGTGCCAGCTCACCAGAAAGCGGGAGGTCAGATACGCAGTATTTT. Protein: CASSPESGRSDTQYF.

This clone was observed once. V and J are TRBV6-5 and TRBJ2-2; D unclear. Trimming cost V 5 bases and J 2 bases, with 12 bases left between them. The germline V gene encodes CDR1 MNHEY and CDR2 SVGAGI. This CDR3 contains 15 residues. DNA of the CDR3: TGTGCCAGCAGTCCCGCCCCAACCAACACCGGGGAGCTGTTTTTT. Protein sequence: CASSPAPTNTGELFF.

This clone was counted a single time. This rearrangement joins TRBV2 to TRBJ2-7; 11 bases align to TRBD2. Trimming cost V 6 bases and J 6 bases; bases outside gene matches: 7. Germline V gene sequence: CDR1 SNHLY, CDR2 FYNNEI. This CDR3 comprises 14 residues. The CDR3 loop is CASSVSGRASEQYF. The CDR3 DNA is TGTGCCAGCAGCGTTAGCGGGAGGGCCTCCGAGCAGTACTTC. Together with reference TRBV2 and TRBJ2-7, the CDR3 gives the full variable domain: EPEVTQTPSHQVTQMGQEVILRCVPISNHLYFYWYRQILGQKVEFLVSFYNNEISEKSEIFDDQFSVERPDGSNFTLKIRSTKLEDSAMYFCASSVSGRASEQYFGPGTRLTVT.

The V gene is TRBV9, the J gene TRBJ2-3; 7 bases line up with TRBD2. The CDR3 has 14 residues. With 3 bases clipped from V and 7 bases from J, the junction kept 8 bases outside the gene matches. CDR1 is SGDLS, CDR2 YYNGEE, per germline. CDR3 in amino acids: CASSAGLVPNTQYF. The DNA for the CDR3 is TGTGCCAGCAGCGCAGGACTAGTACCAAATACGCAGTATTTT. Full variable domain (rest looked up from reference TRBV9 and TRBJ2-3): DSGVTQTPKHLITATGQRVTLRCSPRSGDLSVYWYQQSLDQGLQFLIQYYNGEERAKGNILERFSAQQFPDLHSELNLSSLELGDSALYFCASSAGLVPNTQYFGPGTRLTVL.

The chain carries TRBV19 and TRBJ2-2; 7 nucleotides match TRBD1. V was pared by 8 bases and J by 4 bases, with 19 bases of the junction left unmatched. Germline V CDR1 and CDR2: LNHDA, SQIVND (reference sequence). This CDR3 has 18 amino acids. The CDR3 coding sequence is TGTGCCAGTCTTCGTCGGGACAGACAATCCCTTGCCACCGGGGAGCTGTTTTTT. Translating gives CASLRRDRQSLATGELFF. Filled out from reference TRBV19 and TRBJ2-2, the complete variable domain reads DGGITQSPKYLFRKEGQNVTLSCEQNLNHDAMYWYRQDPGQGLRLIYYSQIVNDFQKGDIAEGYSVSREKKESFPLTVTSAQKNPTAFYLCASLRRDRQSLATGELFFGEGSRLTVL.

The chain employs TRBV10-3 and TRBJ2-7; no clear D gene. V lost 0 bases and J lost 2, with 14 bases in between. The CDR3 runs 16 residues. CDR1 and CDR2 from the germline V gene are ENHRY and SYGVKD. CDR3 in amino acids: CAISESVGRFPYEQYF. CDR3 DNA sequence: TGTGCCATCAGTGAGTCGGTTGGGCGGTTCCCCTACGAGCAGTACTTC.

This clone was detected once. The chain uses TRBV7-8 and TRBJ2-7; D ambiguous. Germline CDR1 reads SGHVS; CDR2 reads FQNEAQ. V was cut by 3 bases and J by 0 bases, with 9 bases left in between. CDR3 length equals 14 residues. The CDR3 region has the DNA TGTGCCAGCAGCTTCTCTGAGAGCTCCTACGAGCAGTACTTC. Translation: CASSFSESSYEQYF.

This clone was observed a handful of times. The chain employs TRBV29-1 and TRBJ2-7, with D uncertain. V dropped 6 bases and J dropped 4 bases, with 7 bases sitting between them. Germline loops: CDR1 SQVTM, CDR2 ANQGSEA. The CDR3 sequence is 10 residues long. The CDR3 spells CSVTEYEQYF. The CDR3 DNA reads as TGCAGCGTAACAGAGTACGAGCAGTACTTC.

This clone was observed a handful of times. This chain links TRBV9 with TRBJ2-2; 8 bases agree with TRBD1. CDR3 length: 15 amino acids. V shed 0 bases and J 7 bases; nucleotides not matched to a gene: 5. Germline lookup yields CDR1 SGDLS and CDR2 YYNGEE. In DNA, the CDR3 is TGTGCCAGCAGCGTAGGCGGCAGGGGGCTCGGGGAGCTGTTTTTT. Encoded protein: CASSVGGRGLGELFF.

V gene TRBV7-9 combines with J gene TRBJ2-2, with D unresolved. This CDR3 is built from 13 residues. From germline, CDR1 is SEHNR and CDR2 FQNEAQ (reference sequence). V was shortened by 7 bases and J by 2 bases, with 8 bases between the two germline ends. CDR3 in amino acids: CASKEINTGELFF. CDR3 nucleotide sequence: TGTGCCAGCAAAGAGATAAACACCGGGGAGCTGTTTTTT.

Worth noting for this clone: This may be a read error: a much more frequent sequence differs by one nucleotide. The sample carries other DNA sequences with the same CDR3. This chain uses TRBV5-6 with TRBJ1-5; D gene unclear. Trimming shortened V by 0 bases and J by 5 bases, and 3 bases separated the two germline ends. Germline CDR1 and CDR2: SGHDT and YYEEEE. This CDR3 region has 12 residues. CDR3 region: CASSLVDQPQHF. The CDR3 coding sequence is TGTGCCAGCAGCTTGGTTGATCAGCCCCAGCATTTT.

This chain links TRBV2 with TRBJ1-1, with a tentative D call TRBD1 (5 bases). The germline V gene encodes CDR1 SNHLY and CDR2 FYNNEI. This CDR3 is 12 amino acids long. Trimming removed 11 bases at V and 1 base at J, with 11 bases between. CDR3 in amino acids: CAGYGGNTEAFF. The CDR3 region has the DNA TGTGCCGGGTATGGGGGGAACACTGAAGCTTTCTTT.